This passage covers 25 T cell receptor beta chains from one sample sequenced in a study of blood T cell repertoires in COVID-19. Produced via immunoSEQ multiplex PCR; TCRdb's table is partial and in-frame only. The sample contains around 60,000 clones, more than 70% of which appear only once. Specimen: peripheral blood. The receptors were gathered from a man aged 55 to 70 with COVID-19, enrolled during active disease.

The chain has TRBV13 and TRBJ1-1; 7 positions agree with TRBD1. With 5 bases clipped from V and 4 bases from J, the junction kept 10 bases outside the gene matches. This CDR3 has 15 residues. Germline V CDR1 and CDR2: PRHDT, FYEKMQ (reference sequence). The DNA for the CDR3 is TGTGCCAGCAGCCCCTCTTCAGGGGGACTCACTGAAGCTTTCTTT. It codes for CASSPSSGGLTEAFF.

The chain recombines TRBV5-6 with TRBJ2-2, with 7 bases lining up with TRBD2. The germline V gene has CDR1 SGHDT and CDR2 YYEEEE. The junction had 4 bases not matched to a gene; V was cut back by 3 bases and J by 2 bases. The CDR3 spans 15 residues. CDR3 in amino acids: CASSWGGSNTGELFF. CDR3 bases: TGTGCCAGCAGCTGGGGGGGATCTAACACCGGGGAGCTGTTTTTT.

The rearrangement joins TRBV10-1 to TRBJ1-3; 9 nucleotides match TRBD1. The junction had 6 bases not matched to a gene; V was cut back by 6 bases and J by 0 bases. CDR3 length equals 16 residues. The germline gives CDR1 WNHNN, CDR2 SYGVQD (reference sequence). The CDR3 loop reads CASSPGTGTSGNTIYF. As DNA, the CDR3 is TGCGCCAGCAGCCCCGGGACAGGGACCTCTGGAAACACCATATATTTT.

CDR3 protein: CASSLGRNQGDYNSPLHF. The DNA for the CDR3 is TGCGCCAGCAGCTTGGGACGGAACCAAGGGGATTATAATTCACCCCTCCACTTT. This chain links TRBV5-1 with TRBJ1-6, with D possibly TRBD1 on 5 matching bases. The CDR3 is 18 residues long. Trimming cost V 0 bases and J 4 bases, with 17 bases left between them. Germline lookup yields CDR1 SGHRS and CDR2 YFSETQ.

V gene TRBV19 combines with J gene TRBJ1-6; no definite D call. From germline, CDR1 is LNHDA and CDR2 SQIVND (reference sequence). CDR3 length equals 15 residues. The V and J ends lost 5 bases and 9 bases respectively, with 17 bases between them. The CDR3 DNA sequence: TGTGCCAGTAGTTCGGGATTTTGGGGTACTTCACCCCTCCACTTT. Translation gives CASSSGFWGTSPLHF. Full variable domain (rest looked up from reference TRBV19 and TRBJ1-6): DGGITQSPKYLFRKEGQNVTLSCEQNLNHDAMYWYRQDPGQGLRLIYYSQIVNDFQKGDIAEGYSVSREKKESFPLTVTSAQKNPTAFYLCASSSGFWGTSPLHFGNGTRLTVT.

The chain combines TRBV30 with TRBJ1-1; 8 nucleotides line up with TRBD1. The V and J ends lost 5 bases and 4 bases, in that order; junction bases with no gene match: 6. CDR1 is GTSNPN and CDR2 is SVGIG in the germline V gene (reference sequence). The CDR3 contains 13 residues. The CDR3 DNA follows: TGTGCCTGGGATAGACAGGGGTCCACTGAAGCTTTCTTT. Residues: CAWDRQGSTEAFF. The full variable domain, rest sourced from reference TRBV30 and TRBJ1-1, is SQTIHQWPATLVQPVGSPLSLECTVEGTSNPNLYWYRQAAGRGLQLLFYSVGIGQISSEVPQNLSASRPQDRQFILSSKKLLLSDSGFYLCAWDRQGSTEAFFGQGTRLTVV.

This clone was recorded once. This chain connects TRBV6-5 to TRBJ1-6; 7 positions agree with TRBD1. V trimming: 8 bases; J trimming: 7 bases; junction bases outside the gene matches: 11. The CDR3 length is 15 residues. Germline lookup yields CDR1 MNHEY and CDR2 SVGAGI. The CDR3, as DNA: TGTGCCAGCGGCACAACCGGGACAGCCAATTCACCCCTCCACTTT. It encodes CASGTTGTANSPLHF.

The CDR3 spells CASSLRGGSLYGYTF. The CDR3 DNA reads as TGCGCCAGCAGTCTCCGAGGGGGCTCACTCTATGGCTACACCTTC. The chain links TRBV10-2 to TRBJ1-2; 7 bases match TRBD1. Germline V gene sequence: CDR1 WSHSY, CDR2 SAAADI. This CDR3 spans 15 amino acids. V dropped 5 bases and J dropped 4; count of bases not matched to a gene: 10.

This sequence joins TRBV30 and TRBJ2-5; no reliable D call. The CDR3 runs to 15 residues. Germline CDR1 GTSNPN, CDR2 SVGIG (reference sequence). Trimming removed 3 bases at V and 1 base at J, with 15 bases between. CDR3: CAWSPPGQVQETQYF. The CDR3 DNA follows: TGTGCCTGGAGCCCACCTGGCCAGGTCCAAGAGACCCAGTACTTC.

The rearrangement links TRBV27 to TRBJ2-3; possibly TRBD1 for D (5 bases). The CDR3 extends over 13 amino acids. CDR1 MNHEY and CDR2 SMNVEV come from the germline V gene (reference sequence). Trimming took 6 bases from V and 3 from J, leaving 10 bases between them. The CDR3 bases are TGTGCCAGCAGCCTAAAGGGGACAGATACGCAGTATTTT. It specifies CASSLKGTDTQYF.

The chain joins TRBV19 to TRBJ2-5; 11 bases line up with TRBD2. The V and J ends lost 5 bases and 4 bases, in that order; junction bases with no gene match: 9. Germline assignment: CDR1 LNHDA and CDR2 SQIVND (reference sequence). The CDR3 has 16 residues. CDR3 amino acids: CASSRMTSGNGETQYF. The DNA of the CDR3 is TGTGCCAGTAGTCGGATGACTAGCGGGAATGGAGAGACCCAGTACTTC.

The V call is TRBV6-5, the J call TRBJ1-1; no definite D call. The germline gives CDR1 MNHEY, CDR2 SVGAGI. The CDR3 consists of 15 residues. The ends were cut back, 4 bases at V and 6 bases at J, with 18 bases in the middle. The CDR3 DNA reads as TGTGCCAGCAGTTTGGCAGGAGAGCGGAGCGCTGAAGCTTTCTTT. It encodes CASSLAGERSAEAFF.

This clone came up a few times. The chain joins TRBV5-1 to TRBJ2-3; 7 bases agree with TRBD2. The CDR3 covers 15 residues. Losses at the gene ends were 1 base for V and 2 bases for J; bases not matched to a gene: 4. The germline gives CDR1 SGHRS, CDR2 YFSETQ. CDR3 coding DNA: TGCGCCAGCAGCTTGATCGGGAGGAACACAGATACGCAGTATTTT. Its protein is CASSLIGRNTDTQYF.

The chain has TRBV19 and TRBJ1-2, with 11 bases lining up with TRBD1. Germline lookup yields CDR1 LNHDA and CDR2 SQIVND (reference sequence). This CDR3 is built from 15 residues. With V trimmed by 9 bases and J by 4 bases, 10 bases remained unmatched. CDR3 DNA: TGTGCCAGCCAACCGGACAGGGGGCGCCTCTATGGCTACACCTTC. Protein: CASQPDRGRLYGYTF.

The rearrangement links TRBV3-1 (or the pseudogene TRBV3-2) to TRBJ2-2; 9 bases match TRBD2. CDR3 size: 15 residues. V lost 6 bases and J lost 4; bases outside the gene matches: 6. CDR1 and CDR2 from the germline V gene are LGHDT and YNNKEL (reference sequence). Here the CDR3 DNA reads TGTGCCAGCAGTCTGCGGGGGGGCGGCACCGGGGAGCTGTTTTTT. It yields the protein CASSLRGGGTGELFF.

This chain's CDR3 is CATSDLRTSTDTQYF. In DNA form, the CDR3 reads TGTGCCACCAGTGATTTGCGGACTAGCACAGATACGCAGTATTTT. V is TRBV24-1 and J is TRBJ2-3, with D possibly matching TRBD2 (5 bases). Trimming took off 0 bases at V and 0 bases at J, with 6 bases between the two ends. CDR3 length: 15 amino acids. CDR1 is KGHDR, CDR2 SFDVKD, per germline.

The J gene is TRBJ1-2, the V gene TRBV3-1 (or the pseudogene TRBV3-2), with D maybe TRBD1 (6 bases). The CDR3 runs to 14 residues. Trimming stripped 0 bases from V and 8 bases from J, with 13 bases between. Per the germline V gene, CDR1 is LGHDT and CDR2 is YNNKEL (reference sequence). In nucleotides, the CDR3 is TGTGCCAGCAGCCAAGAGGCAGGGGTGAGCGGCTACACCTTC. Its translation: CASSQEAGVSGYTF.

The chain couples TRBV4-1 to TRBJ2-2; tentative D call: TRBD2 (5 bases). Germline loops: CDR1 MGHRA, CDR2 YSYEKL. This CDR3 is 11 amino acids long. The V gene lost 9 bases and the J gene lost 4 bases, with 6 bases spanning the gap. The CDR3 loop is CASRGTGELFF. CDR3 nucleotides: TGCGCCAGTCGGGGCACCGGGGAGCTGTTTTTT.

The chain joins TRBV7-2 to TRBJ2-1, with 11 bases fitting TRBD2. With 5 bases clipped from V and 6 bases from J, the junction kept 9 bases outside the gene matches. Germline V lookup: CDR1 SGHTA, CDR2 FQGNSA. There are 16 residues in the CDR3. The CDR3 bases are TGTGCCAGCAGCACAAATAGCGGGGGGGCCTTCAATGAGCAGTTCTTC. Translating it yields CASSTNSGGAFNEQFF.

This chain connects TRBV9 to TRBJ2-2; tentative D call: TRBD2 (7 bases). Germline V gene sequence: CDR1 SGDLS, CDR2 YYNGEE. V lost 0 bases, J lost 4 bases, and 13 bases lay in between. This CDR3 is 16 amino acids long. The CDR3 DNA follows: TGTGCCAGCAGCGTAGCTGGGGCGGGGGCCACCGGGGAGCTGTTTTTT. Amino acids: CASSVAGAGATGELFF.

The count of this clone is one. V and J are TRBV9 and TRBJ1-2; 7 bases agree with TRBD1. Germline trimming cut 3 bases from V and 1 base from J; bases unmatched to any gene: 6. This CDR3 has 15 residues. Germline V gene data show CDR1 as SGDLS and CDR2 as YYNGEE. Here the CDR3 DNA reads TGTGCCAGCAGCGGAAGCAGGGGGAATAACTATGGCTACACCTTC. Its translation: CASSGSRGNNYGYTF.

The chain carries TRBV28 and TRBJ1-2; TRBD1 is a possible D gene (5 bases). CDR1 is MDHEN and CDR2 is SYDVKM in the germline V gene. The CDR3 totals 17 residues. V was cut by 5 bases and J by 2 bases, with 21 bases left in between. CDR3 sequence: CASSSSPVQTVNYGYTF. In DNA, the CDR3 is TGTGCCAGCAGTAGTTCTCCGGTTCAGACAGTAAACTATGGCTACACCTTC.

CDR3: CASSPGAGGADVSYGYTF. The CDR3 nucleotides are TGTGCCAGCAGCCCCGGAGCAGGGGGCGCGGACGTTAGCTATGGCTACACCTTC. The gene calls are TRBV7-6 and TRBJ1-2, with 8 bases identical to TRBD1. This CDR3 spans 18 amino acids. Germline CDR1 and CDR2: SGHVS and FNYEAQ. Trimming took 5 bases from V and 4 from J; bases not matched to a gene: 18.

V and J are TRBV5-1 and TRBJ2-3; 7 bases fit TRBD2. Germline-derived CDR1 and CDR2 are SGHRS and YFSETQ. V was clipped by 6 bases and J by 2 bases; unmatched bases: 9. This CDR3 has 15 residues. The CDR3 here is CASTFWSGDTDTQYF. The CDR3 DNA is TGCGCCAGCACCTTCTGGAGCGGGGACACAGATACGCAGTATTTT. Full variable domain (remainder filled in from reference TRBV5-1 and TRBJ2-3): KAGVTQTPRYLIKTRGQQVTLSCSPISGHRSVSWYQQTPGQGLQFLFEYFSETQRNKGNFPGRFSGRQFSNSRSEMNVSTLELGDSALYLCASTFWSGDTDTQYFGPGTRLTVL.

V and J are TRBV5-5 and TRBJ1-4, with TRBD1 identical over 7 bases. CDR1 SGHKS and CDR2 YYEKEE come from the germline V gene (reference sequence). The V segment lost 3 bases and the J segment 0 bases; nucleotides outside the gene matches: 14. The CDR3 sequence is 19 residues long. CDR3 loop: CASSWGTDYFFTTNEKLFF. CDR3 sequence (DNA): TGTGCCAGCAGCTGGGGGACAGACTATTTTTTTACAACTAATGAAAAACTGTTTTTT.